These 32 T cell receptor beta chains originate from one sample sequenced in a study of T cells after yellow fever vaccination. TCRdb reprocessed the 5' RACE reads with MiXCR, giving one entry per CDR3 protein. The profile shows fewer than 350,000 distinct CDR3 sequences, approximately 4.5% of them singletons. The sequenced sample was PBMCs, obtained 15 days after the yellow fever booster vaccination. These receptors all come from a man between 18 and 35 years old who received the YFV17D yellow fever vaccine.

This sequence joins TRBV7-2 and TRBJ2-7; D gene unclear. Trimming cost V 4 bases and J 2 bases, with 12 bases left between them. The CDR3 loop spans 14 amino acids. Germline CDR1 SGHTA, CDR2 FQGNSA. DNA for the CDR3: TGTGCCAGCAGCTCACAACCAGGTGCCTACGAGCAGTACTTC. Residues: CASSSQPGAYEQYF.

This clonotype showed up many times. This chain uses TRBV7-2 with TRBJ2-1; 8 nucleotides agree with TRBD2. The J segment lost 4 bases and the V segment lost 7 bases, leaving 6 bases of the junction unmatched. CDR1 SGHTA and CDR2 FQGNSA come from the germline V gene. The CDR3 is 14 residues long. CDR3 sequence: CASNPGGAYNEQFF. The CDR3 DNA is TGTGCCAGCAACCCGGGGGGGGCATACAATGAGCAGTTCTTC.

The rearrangement links TRBV27 to TRBJ2-5, with D possibly TRBD1 on 5 matching bases. CDR3 size: 16 residues. V lost 5 bases to trimming and J lost 7 bases, with 23 bases between them. In germline, CDR1 is MNHEY, CDR2 SMNVEV (reference sequence). CDR3 loop: CASSPIDRQVPGTQYF. DNA for the CDR3: TGTGCCAGCAGTCCGATAGACAGACAAGTCCCCGGGACCCAGTACTTC.

This clonotype occurred a few times. The rearrangement uses TRBV18 and TRBJ1-5, with 7 positions matching TRBD1. Germline lookup yields CDR1 KGHSH and CDR2 LQKENI. V shed 7 bases, J shed 4 bases, and the junction held 4 bases outside the gene matches. The CDR3 consists of 13 residues. The CDR3 coding sequence is TGTGCCAGCTTCCGGGACAGAAATCAGCCCCAGCATTTT. Its protein product is CASFRDRNQPQHF.

This clonotype was observed a handful of times. CDR3 sequence reads: CASSLDVTVPDTQYF. In DNA form, the CDR3 reads TGTGCCAGCAGTTTAGACGTCACGGTACCAGATACGCAGTATTTT. The rearrangement joins TRBV12-3 or TRBV12-4 to TRBJ2-3; D unresolved. V lost 1 base to trimming and J lost 4 bases, with 12 bases between them. This CDR3 comprises 15 residues.

This clonotype was detected only a few times. V is TRBV12-5 and J is TRBJ2-3; tentatively, D is TRBD2 (6 bases). This CDR3 is built from 15 residues. Germline V gene data show CDR1 as LGHNT and CDR2 as FRNRAP. V shed 1 base and J shed 1 base, with 9 bases lying between them. The CDR3 nucleotides read TGTGCTAGTGGTTTGGGTCGCGGGGGCACAGATACGCAGTATTTT. Its protein is CASGLGRGGTDTQYF.

This clonotype was seen repeatedly, ten times or more. The rearrangement uses TRBV21-1 and TRBJ1-1; the D call of TRBD1 is as the table states it, not checked on the DNA. TRBV21-1 is listed as a pseudogene. This CDR3 has 15 residues. CDR3 nucleotides: TGTGCCAGCACCTTAAGACAGGGGAGTTTTGCTGAAGCTTTCTTT. Amino acid sequence: CASTLRQGSFAEAFF.

V is TRBV15 and J is TRBJ2-5, with 7 bases aligning to TRBD1. This CDR3 is built from 16 residues. Trimming removed 0 bases from V and 5 bases from J; junction bases left unmatched: 9. Germline V lookup: CDR1 LNHNV, CDR2 YYDKDF (reference sequence). CDR3 sequence reads: CATSRDITQGKETQYF. As DNA, the CDR3 is TGTGCCACCAGCAGAGACATAACACAGGGGAAGGAGACCCAGTACTTC.

This clonotype has only a few counts. One end of the junction fails to match germline, which may point to a read error. This chain connects TRBV7-7 to TRBJ2-2, with unresolved D. Germline lookup yields CDR1 SSHAT and CDR2 FNYEAQ (reference sequence). The CDR3 contains 14 residues. The CDR3 coding sequence is TGTGCTAGCAGCTCAGCATTCCCGTCCGGGGAGCTGTTTTTT. Translating gives CASSSAFPSGELFF.

This clonotype was detected ten times or more. The gene calls are TRBV12-3 or TRBV12-4 and TRBJ1-2; the D gene is possibly TRBD1 (5 bases). The CDR3 covers 13 residues. V lost 5 bases, J lost 8 bases, and 15 bases lay in between. The CDR3 loop is CASSPPTVSGYTF. The CDR3 bases are TGTGCCAGCAGTCCGCCGACAGTCAGCGGCTACACCTTC.

This clonotype was recorded a few times. The chain combines TRBV5-4 with TRBJ2-1; TRBD1 aligns across 8 bases. V trimming: 9 bases; J trimming: 5 bases; junction bases outside the gene matches: 10. Germline lookup yields CDR1 SGHNT and CDR2 YYREEE (reference sequence). The CDR3 consists of 14 residues. The CDR3 nucleotides read TGTGCCACCGAACAGGGGGACCGTAACAATGAGCAGTTCTTC. This codes for CATEQGDRNNEQFF.

The chain has TRBV6-2 or TRBV6-3 and TRBJ1-1, with unresolved D. The V end was cut by 6 bases, the J end by 1 base, with 9 bases between. Germline CDR1 MNHEY, CDR2 SVGEGT. The CDR3 loop spans 13 amino acids. CDR3 residues: CASRPRRNTEAFF. The CDR3 bases are TGTGCCAGCAGGCCGAGGAGGAACACTGAAGCTTTCTTT.

The V gene is TRBV3-1, the J gene TRBJ2-1; D is possibly TRBD2 (5 bases). The CDR3 runs to 13 residues. V shed 6 bases and J shed 3 bases, with 9 bases lying between them. Germline lookup yields CDR1 LGHDT and CDR2 YNNKEL (reference sequence). The CDR3 reads CASSSRDYNEQFF. The DNA of the CDR3 is TGTGCCAGCAGTAGCCGGGACTACAATGAGCAGTTCTTC.

This clonotype was observed a handful of times. The chain employs TRBV5-5 and TRBJ2-7; the D gene is possibly TRBD1 (5 bases). Germline lookup yields CDR1 SGHKS and CDR2 YYEKEE (reference sequence). V was cut by 2 bases and J by 5 bases, with 11 bases left in between. The CDR3 is 13 residues long. The CDR3 DNA follows: TGTGCCAGCAGCTTATTTGGGGCCAACGAGCAGTACGTC. Its protein is CASSLFGANEQYV.

Here the CDR3 reads CASRPSSKNIQYF. The CDR3 nucleotides are TGTGCCAGCCGCCCCAGTTCCAAAAACATTCAGTACTTC. The J gene is TRBJ2-4, the V gene TRBV6-5; no clear D. In germline, CDR1 is MNHEY, CDR2 SVGAGI. V lost 8 bases and J lost 2, with 10 bases in between. This CDR3 contains 13 residues.

This clonotype was observed a few times. This chain connects TRBV5-4 to TRBJ2-2, with D uncertain. The V end was cut by 5 bases, the J end by 1 base, with 12 bases between. The CDR3 loop spans 15 amino acids. CDR1 and CDR2 (germline): SGHNT, YYREEE (reference sequence). CDR3 nucleotides: TGTGCCAGCAGACAAAAAGACGGGAACACCGGGGAGCTGTTTTTT. Amino acids: CASRQKDGNTGELFF. The whole variable domain, remainder taken from reference TRBV5-4 and TRBJ2-2, is ETGVTQSPTHLIKTRGQQVTLRCSSQSGHNTVSWYQQALGQGPQFIFQYYREEENGRGNFPPRFSGLQFPNYSSELNVNALELDDSALYLCASRQKDGNTGELFFGEGSRLTVL.

This clonotype was picked up many times. V is TRBV5-1 and J is TRBJ2-3; 7 bases align to TRBD1. Per the germline V gene, CDR1 is SGHRS and CDR2 is YFSETQ. The CDR3 consists of 13 residues. With V trimmed by 5 bases and J by 8 bases, 8 bases remained unmatched. The CDR3 nucleotides are TGCGCCAGCAGTTCCACAGGGGCACTTACGCAGTATTTT. Its translation: CASSSTGALTQYF.

The chain recombines TRBV18 with TRBJ2-7, with D unresolved. Germline CDR1 reads KGHSH; CDR2 reads LQKENI. The CDR3 runs 16 residues. V was shortened by 1 base and J by 3 bases, with 16 bases between the two germline ends. CDR3 nucleotides: TGTGCCAGCTCACCACAGGGATCTTCTGAGATCTACGAGCAGTACTTC. Translated, it gives CASSPQGSSEIYEQYF.

This clonotype showed up many times. The rearrangement uses TRBV4-2 and TRBJ2-6; possibly TRBD1 for D (5 bases). This CDR3 is built from 16 residues. V was cut by 2 bases and J by 0 bases, with 8 bases left in between. Germline-derived CDR1 and CDR2 are LGHNA and YNFKEQ. The CDR3 nucleotides read TGTGCCAGCAGCCAACCCGACAGCTCTGGGGCCAACGTCCTGACTTTC. It encodes CASSQPDSSGANVLTF.

This clonotype was counted at least ten times. The chain recombines TRBV7-2 with TRBJ1-5; 7 bases agree with TRBD1. This CDR3 has 17 residues. Losses at the gene ends were 1 base for V and 4 bases for J; bases not matched to a gene: 10. The V gene's germline CDR1 is SGHTA and CDR2 FQGNSA. CDR3 sequence reads: CASSLDSPTGPNQPQHF. CDR3 nucleotide sequence: TGTGCCAGCAGCTTAGATAGCCCGACAGGGCCTAATCAGCCCCAGCATTTT.

By its share, this clonotype is medium-sized. A much larger clone lies one base from this, so it may be a read error. V is TRBV27 and J is TRBJ2-7; 7 bases fit TRBD2. The germline CDR1 and CDR2 sequences are MNHEY and SMNVEV (reference sequence). J gave up 2 bases and V 6 bases, and 10 bases lay outside the gene matches. This CDR3 comprises 15 residues. The DNA of the CDR3 is TGTGCCAGCAGCCACTGGGGGGGTACGCCCTACGAGCAGTACTTC. Protein: CASSHWGGTPYEQYF.

Many counts were recorded for this clonotype. The chain is built from TRBV4-3 and TRBJ2-3; the D gene is possibly TRBD1 (6 bases). This CDR3 comprises 13 residues. The V end was cut by 3 bases, the J end by 5 bases, with 9 bases between. CDR1 is LGHNA, CDR2 YSLEER, per germline. CDR3 in DNA: TGCGCCAGCAGCCAGCCAGGGGTAGATACGCAGTATTTT. Its protein is CASSQPGVDTQYF.

The chain recombines TRBV4-3 with TRBJ2-7; D may be TRBD2 (6 bases). The V and J ends lost 0 bases and 5 bases respectively, with 14 bases between them. Germline values: CDR1 LGHNA, CDR2 YSLEER. CDR3 length equals 15 residues. CDR3 region: CASSQDSPWRDEQYV. CDR3 nucleotides: TGCGCCAGCAGCCAAGATTCTCCATGGAGGGACGAGCAGTACGTC.

This clonotype has a count of ten or more. The J gene is TRBJ2-3, the V gene TRBV28, with TRBD2 matching 8 bases. The CDR3 is 11 amino acids. V lost 8 bases and J lost 6; bases outside the gene matches: 1. Germline lookup yields CDR1 MDHEN and CDR2 SYDVKM. The CDR3 spells CASPSGDTQYF. CDR3 in DNA: TGTGCCAGCCCTAGCGGGGATACGCAGTATTTT.

V and J are TRBV7-9 and TRBJ1-2; TRBD1 is a possible D gene (5 bases). The V end was cut by 1 base, the J end by 13 bases, with 13 bases between. The germline V gene has CDR1 SEHNR and CDR2 FQNEAQ (reference sequence). The CDR3 extends over 12 amino acids. CDR3 loop: CASSLVGEARTF. The CDR3, as DNA: TGTGCCAGCAGCTTAGTGGGGGAGGCACGCACCTTC. The full variable domain, with the rest looked up from reference TRBV7-9 and TRBJ1-2, is DTGVSQNPRHKITKRGQNVTFRCDPISEHNRLYWYRQTLGQGPEFLTYFQNEAQLEKSRLLSDRFSAERPKGSFSTLEIQRTEQGDSAMYLCASSLVGEARTFGSGTRLTVV.

This clonotype was counted ten times or more. The genes are TRBV6-5 and TRBJ1-2, with D tentatively TRBD1 (6 bases). Trimming left V 10 bases short and J 4 bases short, with 19 bases between. In germline, CDR1 is MNHEY, CDR2 SVGAGI. The CDR3 has 14 residues. The CDR3 DNA follows: TGTGCCAAAAAAACTGGGGGGGGCACCTATGGCTACACCTTC. Protein product: CAKKTGGGTYGYTF.

In this sample, this clonotype turned up a few times. The chain carries TRBV7-6 and TRBJ1-1, with D possibly TRBD1 on 5 matching bases. V was trimmed by 4 bases and J by 3 bases, leaving 9 bases between them. Germline V gene data show CDR1 as SGHVS and CDR2 as FNYEAQ. The CDR3 is 13 amino acids. The CDR3 DNA sequence: TGTGCCAGCAGCTCGAACAGGTACACTGAAGCTTTCTTT. As protein: CASSSNRYTEAFF.

This clonotype has at least ten counts. This sequence joins TRBV20-1 and TRBJ2-7; possibly TRBD1 or TRBD2 for D (5 bases each). Trimming pared 5 bases from V and 9 bases from J, leaving 23 bases between. CDR3 length: 14 amino acids. Germline V gene lookup returns CDR1 DFQATT and CDR2 SNEGSKA (reference sequence). The CDR3 loop reads CSAPPSGTVTRQYV. CDR3 in DNA: TGCAGTGCTCCCCCCTCCGGGACGGTTACGAGGCAGTACGTC.

This clonotype appeared a few times. The V gene is TRBV12-3 or TRBV12-4, the J gene TRBJ1-1, with D hard to call. The CDR3 length is 12 residues. The V end was cut by 4 bases, the J end by 6 bases, with 9 bases between. Here the CDR3 DNA reads TGTGCCAGCAGTTCGGGGAGGCCTGAAGCTTTCTTT. This gives the protein CASSSGRPEAFF.

The chain uses TRBV13 and TRBJ2-7; TRBD1 might be the D (6 bases). Germline V gene sequence: CDR1 PRHDT, CDR2 FYEKMQ (reference sequence). The CDR3 covers 15 residues. The V end was cut by 4 bases, the J end by 2 bases, with 15 bases between. CDR3 loop: CASSYPGHRPYEQYF. The CDR3 bases are TGTGCCAGCAGCTATCCGGGACATCGACCCTACGAGCAGTACTTC. Full variable domain (rest looked up from reference TRBV13 and TRBJ2-7): AAGVIQSPRHLIKEKRETATLKCYPIPRHDTVYWYQQGPGQDPQFLISFYEKMQSDKGSIPDRFSAQQFSDYHSELNMSSLELGDSALYFCASSYPGHRPYEQYFGPGTRLTVT.

The table lists this clonotype with many counts. The chain is built from TRBV20-1 and TRBJ1-2; D remains ambiguous. The CDR3 contains 14 residues. Germline V CDR1 and CDR2: DFQATT, SNEGSKA (reference sequence). Trimming stripped 1 base from V and 1 base from J, with 10 bases between. DNA of the CDR3: TGCAGTGCTAGAGTCGGCGTCGGTAACTATGGCTACACCTTC. It specifies CSARVGVGNYGYTF.

The V and J genes are TRBV3-1 and TRBJ2-7; 8 nucleotides agree with TRBD2. Germline CDR1 reads LGHDT; CDR2 reads YNNKEL (reference sequence). This CDR3 has 15 amino acids. J was trimmed by 4 bases and V by 2 bases; bases with no gene match: 7. CDR3 DNA: TGTGCCAGCAGCCAATCGACTAGCGCGGCTTACGAGCAGTACTTC. As protein: CASSQSTSAAYEQYF.